This T cell receptor (beta chain) came from a study of T cell repertoires and leukemia-associated antigens (dated 2019 in TCRdb). With respect to the entire study: Approximately 15 million effective reads were obtained overall, with each sample giving about 5.1 to 6.6 million read pairs and 3.3 to 5.0 million effective reads. Using in vitro peptide stimulation of healthy T cells, the study sought to determine the antigen recognized by a TCR Vbeta21 clone earlier detected in CML patients.

This clonotype showed up just a few times. The specificity of this receptor is unknown. No base-level quality is on record; no much larger clone is a single base apart. CD3+ T cells were first rested overnight at approximately 2.5 million cells/mL in RPMI 1640 without fetal bovine serum. CD3+ T cells were isolated from PBMCs with MACS immunomagnetic beads following the manufacturer's instructions. Counted from cysteine to phenylalanine, this CDR3 has 15 amino acids. The only DNA kept is the CDR3, 45 bases in frame from the first base. CDR1 MDHEN and CDR2 SYDVKM are derived from the germline V gene. Unmatched junction bases come to 12, with V trimmed by 4 bases and J by 7 bases. Broad study findings and their caveats: No significant differences among the four groups were observed in the numbers of Vbeta genes (approximately 60), Jbeta genes (14), VDJ rearrangements, or unique CDR3s. The antigen specificity and function of the expanded clones were not directly tested and needed further investigation.

Total RNA was extracted from the cultured T cells using TRIzol reagent. TCRbeta libraries were amplified from RNA by 5' rapid amplification of cDNA ends (5'RACE). Before sequencing, Qubit, an Agilent instrument, and quantitative PCR were used to check library concentration and integrity. A commercial service provider sequenced the qualified libraries on Illumina HiSeq or MiSeq. The authors' pipeline ran thus. TCR sequences in each sample were identified with MiXCR version 1.8.2. To qualify, a clone needed a CDR3 longer than four amino acids, an in-frame nucleotide length, and no stop codon. A read counted as effective if the read contained the complete CDR3 structure. RT-PCR with 24 Vbeta primers, GeneScan spectratyping, and Sanger sequencing were used to validate the expanded clones. Using fastp at Q25 and MiXCR, TCRdb reprocessed the public reads and kept productive beta chains. Rows matching on CDR3 protein sequence are summarized as one entry with the most common DNA and genes. Here the V and J calls rest on TCRdb's processing, not on the authors' analysis. Present in this sample are 12,000 or so distinct CDR3 sequences, more than 40% of which were seen just once. Of the sample, roughly 30% is held by the ten largest clones.

Input material: CD3+ T cells sorted from blood and cultured. The chain was built from TRBV28 and TRBJ1-2, with 7 central nucleotides matching TRBD1. The receptor was isolated from a female donor in good health. The sequenced DNA is TGTGCCAGCAGTTCCCGACCAGCGACAGGGAGTGGCTACACCTTC. This yields the protein CASSSRPATGSGYTF.